The sample holds many counts of the clone carrying this T cell receptor beta chain. TCRdb reprocessed the RT-PCR reads via MiXCR and lists one record per CDR3 protein. The sample holds almost 700,000 distinct CDR3 sequences, 12% to 15% seen once. Germline V gene lookup returns CDR1 MGHRA and CDR2 YSYEKL. This CDR3 has 15 residues. Trimming cost V 1 base and J 1 base, with 10 bases left between them. This chain links TRBV4-1 with TRBJ2-5; D gene ambiguous. The specimen sequenced was memory CD4+ T cells from blood. This TCR derives from a female donor in good health, serving as a healthy control. As DNA, the CDR3 is TGCGCCAGCAGCCAAGTGGTAACACGCCAAGAGACCCAGTACTTC. Protein: CASSQVVTRQETQYF.